This T cell receptor beta chain was identified during a study of blood T cell repertoires in COVID-19. For the study at large: The samples span acute and convalescent COVID-19 from the United States, Italy and Spain.

The protocol was immunoSEQ multiplex PCR, while the TCRdb copy is restricted to in-frame clones and leaves out a portion. The table includes hundreds of thousands of clones, 75% to 85% detected once. This clone has a handful of counts. Sequencing was performed on peripheral blood. The source of this sequence is a woman aged 80 or over with COVID-19, enrolled during active disease.

The CDR3 reads CASSDFQGADTQYF. The CDR3 coding sequence is TGTGCCAGCAGTGATTTCCAGGGGGCAGATACGCAGTATTTT. The rearrangement uses TRBV6-1 and TRBJ2-3; 7 bases match TRBD1. CDR3 length: 14 amino acids. Per the germline V gene, CDR1 is MNHNS and CDR2 is SASEGT. With V trimmed by 3 bases and J by 4 bases, 4 bases remained unmatched.